A single sample is the source of the 10 T cell receptor beta chains below, sequenced in a study of regulatory T cells in long-lasting Graves disease (dated by TCRdb to the early 2020s). The time point label for this specimen denotes: newly diagnosed GD, antithyroid drugs for less than 3 months. For both TCR sequencing and RNA sequencing, RNA was extracted from PBMCs using TRIzol. The method was multiplex PCR. For sequencing, an Illumina HiSeq 4000 was employed. TCR beta libraries were built with iRepertoire HTBI primers and Arm-PCR amplification of CDR3 regions. Starting from the raw public reads, TCRdb applied fastp trimming at Q25, assembled clones with MiXCR and retained in-frame beta chains. Identical CDR3 proteins give one entry, which carries the most common genes and DNA. This sample comprises hundreds of thousands of distinct CDR3 sequences, approximately 15% of them detected only once. The ten biggest clones cover roughly 10% of the sample.

This same sample was also taken into another study, of T cells in Graves' hyperthyroidism and ophthalmopathy.

Sequences were derived from peripheral blood mononuclear cells (PBMCs), sampled at new diagnosis, from a patient treated with antithyroid drugs. Every receptor here comes from a man aged 25-40 years with Graves disease. Donor details come from another sample of the same person, matched by shared clones.

A word on this clonotype: This may arise from a read error, as a much more abundant clone is one base away. CDR3 in DNA: TGTGCCAGCAGCTTAGGCGTAGGGGGCGCCTACGAGCAGTTCTTC. Translated, it gives CASSLGVGGAYEQFF. The chain uses TRBV11-2 and TRBJ2-3; TRBD1 matches at 7 bases. Near its end, the DNA agrees better with TRBJ2-1, so the J call may be wrong. This CDR3 has 15 residues. Looked up from germline, CDR1 is SGHAT and CDR2 is FQNNGV.

This clonotype was counted ten times or more. Here the CDR3 reads CSATRDRLNTEAFF. CDR3 coding DNA: TGCAGTGCTACTCGGGACAGACTGAACACTGAAGCTTTCTTT. The chain links TRBV20-1 to TRBJ1-1, with TRBD1 matching 7 bases. V lost 4 bases, J lost 0 bases, and 5 bases stayed unmatched. The germline CDR1 and CDR2 sequences are DFQATT and SNEGSKA (reference sequence). The CDR3 covers 14 residues.

This chain connects TRBV19 to TRBJ1-5, with 8 bases fitting TRBD1. Germline values: CDR1 LNHDA, CDR2 SQIVND (reference sequence). V shed 3 bases, J shed 6 bases, and the junction held 10 bases outside the gene matches. The CDR3 covers 16 residues. The CDR3 loop is CASSIGRDRMSQPQHF. Written as DNA, the CDR3 is TGTGCCAGTAGTATCGGAAGGGACAGGATGAGTCAGCCCCAGCATTTT. The variable domain in full, completed from reference TRBV19 and TRBJ1-5, reads DGGITQSPKYLFRKEGQNVTLSCEQNLNHDAMYWYRQDPGQGLRLIYYSQIVNDFQKGDIAEGYSVSREKKESFPLTVTSAQKNPTAFYLCASSIGRDRMSQPQHFGDGTRLSIL.

As to this clonotype: It may be a read error: a sequence one base away is much more abundant. This sequence joins TRBV6-4 and TRBJ2-3; no definite D call. Matching the DNA end better, TRBJ1-5 makes the J call doubtful. The germline CDR1 and CDR2 sequences are MRHNA and SNTAGT. The CDR3 consists of 14 residues. The CDR3 bases are TGTGCCAGCAGTGACGAAGCGAGCACAGATACGCAGCATTTT. Its translation: CASSDEASTDTQHF.

This clonotype showed up many times. This rearrangement joins TRBV6-1 to TRBJ2-3; no reliable D call. The CDR3 contains 12 residues. V dropped 1 base and J dropped 5 bases, with 4 bases sitting between them. Per the germline V gene, CDR1 is MNHNS and CDR2 is SASEGT. The CDR3 region is CASSEGLDTQYF. CDR3 nucleotide sequence: TGTGCCAGCAGTGAAGGTCTAGATACGCAGTATTTT.

This clonotype was recorded many times. The junction and the germline gene differ at one end; a read error may be behind it. This chain uses TRBV5-1 with TRBJ2-1; TRBD2 matches at 7 bases. Germline V CDR1 and CDR2: SGHRS, YFSETQ. The CDR3 is 15 amino acids. Here the CDR3 reads CASSLGGSSYNEQFF. For the CDR3, the DNA is TGTGCCAGCAGCTTAGGCGGGAGCTCCTACAATGAGCAGTTCTTC.

This clonotype was detected a few times. Given the absence of the conserved phenylalanine or tryptophan at the CDR3 end, a read error is likely. The chain combines TRBV20-1 with TRBJ2-1; D is undetermined. The better agreement between TRBJ2-5 and the DNA end casts doubt on the J call. In germline, CDR1 is DFQATT, CDR2 SNEGSKA (reference sequence). The CDR3 covers 10 residues. DNA for the CDR3: TGCAGTGCTCTCCAAGAGACCCAGTACCTC. This encodes CSALQETQYL.

This clonotype occurred many times. The J gene is TRBJ1-5, the V gene TRBV7-9, with D hard to call. The CDR3 length is 14 residues. Trimming cost V 4 bases and J 5 bases, with 12 bases left between them. In germline, CDR1 is SEHNR, CDR2 FQNEAQ (reference sequence). Here the CDR3 DNA reads TGTGCCAGCAGCTCTATCGGGCCTCATCAGCCCCAGCATTTT. Protein product: CASSSIGPHQPQHF.

The chain is built from TRBV4-2 and TRBJ2-2; D gene uncertain. This CDR3 is built from 14 residues. V lost 0 bases and J 5 bases, leaving 7 bases between the germline ends. CDR1 and CDR2 from the germline V gene are LGHNA and YNFKEQ. CDR3 DNA sequence: TGTGCCAGCAGCCAAGAAGGGAATACCGGGGAGCTGTTTTTT. Translating gives CASSQEGNTGELFF.

This clonotype was seen many times. The rearrangement uses TRBV12-3 or TRBV12-4 and TRBJ2-2; TRBD2 matches at 10 bases. Trimming cost V 4 bases and J 4 bases; bases outside gene matches: 3. CDR3 size: 15 residues. In DNA form, the CDR3 reads TGTGCCAGCAGTTGGGAGCGGGAGGGCACCGGGGAGCTGTTTTTT. It codes for CASSWEREGTGELFF.